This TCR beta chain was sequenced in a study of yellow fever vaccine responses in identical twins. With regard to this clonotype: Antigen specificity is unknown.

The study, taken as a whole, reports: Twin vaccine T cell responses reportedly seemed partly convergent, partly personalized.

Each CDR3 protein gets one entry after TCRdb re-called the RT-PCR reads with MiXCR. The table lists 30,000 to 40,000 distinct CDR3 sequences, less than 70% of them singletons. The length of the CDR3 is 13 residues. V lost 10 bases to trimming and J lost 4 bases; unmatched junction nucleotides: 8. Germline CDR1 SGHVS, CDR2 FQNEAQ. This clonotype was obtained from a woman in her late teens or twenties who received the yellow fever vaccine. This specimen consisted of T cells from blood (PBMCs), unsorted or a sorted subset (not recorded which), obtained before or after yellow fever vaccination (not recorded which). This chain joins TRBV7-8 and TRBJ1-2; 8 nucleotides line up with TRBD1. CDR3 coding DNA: TGTGCCACAGAGAAAACAGGGGGCTATGGCTACACCTTC. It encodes CATEKTGGYGYTF.